The source of this TCR beta chain is a study of T-cell reconstitution after alpha-beta-depleted transplantation in children. Researchers prepared the TCRbeta library using unique molecular identifiers, the study reports. TCRdb passed the PCR reads through MiXCR, listing each CDR3 protein once. The table includes 500,000 to 600,000 distinct CDR3 sequences, about a sixth detected once. The table lists this clonotype with a few counts. Trimming cost V 10 bases and J 10 bases, with 14 bases left between them. This CDR3 region has 10 residues. Germline assignment: CDR1 SGHRS and CDR2 YFSETQ. This TCR came from a human donor who donated a stem cell graft to a child with acute lymphoblastic leukemia. The chain has TRBV5-1 and TRBJ1-1, with unresolved D. The sample was PBMCs from the stem cell graft donor, taken from the stem cell graft. The CDR3 protein is CAGRLHRAFF. In nucleotides, the CDR3 is TGCGCCGGAAGACTCCACCGAGCTTTCTTT.